The 26 T cell receptor beta chains below all came from one sample that was sequenced in a study of CD8+ T cells in alopecia areata (dated by TCRdb to between 2017 and 2018). The receptor library was made with the immunoSEQ multiplex PCR assay. RNA was extracted from all samples and reverse transcribed into cDNA, which served as template for TCR sequencing. TCRdb took over this immuneACCESS table, retaining in-frame rearrangements with V and J assigned. Such tables are incomplete; in checked studies, under half of the missing clones stem from an unresolved V gene, and the remainder is unexplained. Across this sample there are 140,000 to 150,000 clones, with 45% to 60% seen only once. In total, the top ten clones hold approximately 0.99% of the sample. Taken with the paper, the label for time point translates to: baseline before oral tofacitinib. The material sequenced was CD4+ T cells sorted from blood, taken at week 0. All receptors come from a human donor with alopecia areata.

The CDR3 sequence: CSVQTGYEQYF. The CDR3 coding sequence is TGCAGCGTACAGACAGGCTACGAGCAGTACTTC. The chain links TRBV29-1 to TRBJ2-7, with a possible D match to TRBD1 (6 bases). The V end was cut by 6 bases, the J end by 3 bases, with 9 bases between. Germline V gives CDR1 SQVTM, CDR2 ANQGSEA. The CDR3 consists of 11 residues.

This clone showed up just a few times. V and J are TRBV29-1 and TRBJ1-1; the D is unclear. V shed 5 bases and J shed 0 bases, with 1 base lying between them. CDR3 length equals 10 residues. CDR1 is SQVTM and CDR2 is ANQGSEA in the germline V gene. The CDR3 DNA reads TGCAGCGTTCTGAACACTGAAGCTTTCTTT. This codes for CSVLNTEAFF. Full variable domain (outside the CDR3, taken from reference TRBV29-1 and TRBJ1-1): SAVISQKPSRDICQRGTSLTIQCQVDSQVTMMFWYRQQPGQSLTLIATANQGSEATYESGFVIDKFPISRPNLTFSTLTVSNMSPEDSSIYLCSVLNTEAFFGQGTRLTVV.

V usage is TRBV19 and J usage is TRBJ1-1, with D possibly being TRBD1 (6 bases). In germline, CDR1 is LNHDA, CDR2 SQIVND (reference sequence). Deletions cut 5 bases from V and 1 base from J, with 8 bases between. The length of the CDR3 is 13 residues. In nucleotides, the CDR3 is TGTGCCAGTAGTCAGGGGAGGAACACTGAAGCTTTCTTT. It encodes CASSQGRNTEAFF.

The rearrangement joins TRBV9 to TRBJ1-2, with a possible D match to TRBD1 (5 bases). The CDR3 is 16 residues long. CDR1 and CDR2 (germline): SGDLS, YYNGEE. V lost 0 bases to trimming and J lost 7 bases, with 19 bases between them. The CDR3 here is CASSVGRGNPRGGYTF. CDR3 sequence (DNA): TGTGCCAGCAGCGTAGGTAGAGGAAACCCTAGGGGTGGCTACACCTTC.

This clone was counted only a few times. Other DNA sequences of this sample code for an identical CDR3. The V gene is TRBV7-3, the J gene TRBJ1-1; TRBD1 is a possible D gene (6 bases). Germline V lookup: CDR1 SGHTA, CDR2 FQGTGA. The V end was cut by 5 bases, the J end by 1 base, with 11 bases between. This CDR3 spans 14 amino acids. CDR3 sequence: CASSQTGPNTEAFF. In DNA form, the CDR3 reads TGTGCCAGCAGCCAGACAGGACCGAACACTGAAGCTTTCTTT.

Concerning this clone: One junction end does not reproduce the germline sequence, and a read error may be involved. The CDR3 DNA follows: TGCGCCAGCAGTTTGGACTTCCCAGGCGGTGAGCAGTTCTTC. Translating it yields CASSLDFPGGEQFF. This rearrangement joins TRBV5-1 to TRBJ2-1, with TRBD2 as a possible D gene (5 bases). Germline loops: CDR1 SGHRS, CDR2 YFSETQ. This CDR3 has 14 residues.

The rearrangement links TRBV9 to TRBJ2-1; 7 bases are shared with TRBD2. Germline-derived CDR1 and CDR2 are SGDLS and YYNGEE. This CDR3 comprises 17 residues. V trimming: 0 bases; J trimming: 0 bases; junction bases outside the gene matches: 6. The CDR3 region has the DNA TGTGCCAGCAGCGTAGGTGCTAGCGGAAGCTCCTACAATGAGCAGTTCTTC. It translates to CASSVGASGSSYNEQFF.

In this sample, this clone turned up a few times. V usage is TRBV14 and J usage is TRBJ2-7, with a possible D match to TRBD2 (6 bases). CDR1 and CDR2 (germline): SGHDN, FVKESK. V was clipped by 1 base and J by 0 bases, with 10 bases between them. This CDR3 is 15 amino acids long. DNA for the CDR3: TGTGCCAGCAGCCAAGTAGCCGGGAGCTCCTACGAGCAGTACTTC. Protein sequence: CASSQVAGSSYEQYF.

This clone was picked up a small number of times. V usage is TRBV7-2 and J usage is TRBJ2-7; D is perhaps TRBD1 or TRBD2 (6 bases each). The CDR3 loop spans 15 amino acids. Germline lookup yields CDR1 SGHTA and CDR2 FQGNSA. V lost 7 bases, J lost 0 bases, and 16 bases lay in between. The chain's CDR3 is CASNPGGGLSYEQYF. CDR3 coding DNA: TGTGCCAGCAACCCCGGAGGGGGACTCTCCTACGAGCAGTACTTC.

The chain employs TRBV29-1 and TRBJ2-7; D is unresolved. CDR1 is SQVTM, CDR2 ANQGSEA, per germline. The V end lost 4 bases, the J end lost 6 bases, and 7 bases lay between the germline ends. The CDR3 loop spans 10 amino acids. The CDR3 DNA follows: TGCAGCGTTGTTTTGGTCGAGCAGTACTTC. Translated: CSVVLVEQYF.

A few counts support this clone. The V gene is TRBV6-6, the J gene TRBJ1-2, with D possibly matching TRBD1 (5 bases). Trimming left V 6 bases short and J 6 bases short, with 11 bases between. CDR3 length: 12 residues. Germline assignment: CDR1 MNHNY and CDR2 SVGAGI (reference sequence). CDR3 coding DNA: TGTGCCAGCAGGGCAGGGTCTCATGGCTACACCTTC. This gives the protein CASRAGSHGYTF.

The V gene is TRBV25-1, the J gene TRBJ2-1; perhaps D is TRBD1 or TRBD2 (5 bases each). Germline CDR1 and CDR2: MGHDK and SYGVNS. This CDR3 is built from 14 residues. Trimming pared 2 bases from V and 8 bases from J, leaving 13 bases between. Here the CDR3 reads CASSEGPGAHEQFF. As DNA, the CDR3 is TGTGCCAGCAGTGAAGGGCCCGGGGCGCATGAGCAGTTCTTC. The variable domain in full, completed from reference TRBV25-1 and TRBJ2-1, reads EADIYQTPRYLVIGTGKKITLECSQTMGHDKMYWYQQDPGMELHLIHYSYGVNSTEKGDLSSESTVSRIRTEHFPLTLESARPSHTSQYLCASSEGPGAHEQFFGPGTRLTVL.

In this sample, this clone turned up a few times. V is TRBV6-6 and J is TRBJ1-5; D is uncertain. Trimming removed 4 bases at V and 5 bases at J, with 6 bases between. CDR3 length equals 12 residues. CDR1 and CDR2 from the germline V gene are MNHNY and SVGAGI (reference sequence). Written as DNA, the CDR3 is TGTGCCAGCAGTTTCATGCATCAGCCCCAGCATTTT. Its protein product is CASSFMHQPQHF.

DNA of the CDR3: TGTGCCAGCAGCTTACGGGCGGGAACGTCAGATACGCAGTATTTT. Translated, it gives CASSLRAGTSDTQYF. V gene TRBV7-2 combines with J gene TRBJ2-3, with a tentative D call TRBD2 (6 bases). Trimming shortened V by 2 bases and J by 4 bases, and 13 bases separated the two germline ends. The germline V gene has CDR1 SGHTA and CDR2 FQGNSA. The CDR3 loop spans 15 amino acids.

CDR3 nucleotide sequence: TGTGCCAGCATCCTGGAAAGGGGGGAAGCTTTCTTT. Amino acids: CASILERGEAFF. The V gene is TRBV7-9, the J gene TRBJ1-1, with D possibly TRBD1 on 6 matching bases. Trimming took 7 bases from V and 8 from J, leaving 14 bases between them. The germline V gene encodes CDR1 SEHNR and CDR2 FQNEAQ (reference sequence). This CDR3 has 12 residues.

The chain uses TRBV11-2 and TRBJ1-1; TRBD1 agrees at 12 bases. Per germline, CDR1 SGHAT and CDR2 FQNNGV. CDR3 size: 14 residues. V shed 6 bases and J 8 bases; nucleotides not matched to a gene: 7. CDR3 sequence reads: CASRGAGTGGEAFF. The DNA of the CDR3 is TGTGCCAGCAGGGGGGCCGGGACAGGGGGCGAAGCTTTCTTT.

This chain joins TRBV4-3 and TRBJ2-7; D is unclear. The V gene's germline CDR1 is LGHNA and CDR2 YSLEER. Trimming removed 0 bases at V and 0 bases at J, with 18 bases between. CDR3 length equals 18 residues. CDR3 in DNA: TGCGCCAGCAGCCAAGAATTGTTAGTACTACAAACCTCCTACGAGCAGTACTTC. Translated, it gives CASSQELLVLQTSYEQYF.

The rearrangement links TRBV27 to TRBJ2-2; D is possibly TRBD2 (5 bases). Trimming shortened V by 3 bases and J by 7 bases, and 12 bases separated the two germline ends. Germline CDR1 reads MNHEY; CDR2 reads SMNVEV (reference sequence). The length of the CDR3 is 14 residues. The CDR3 loop reads CASSFERRGGELFF. DNA of the CDR3: TGTGCCAGCAGTTTCGAGCGGAGAGGCGGGGAGCTGTTTTTT.

The chain links TRBV29-1 to TRBJ2-5, with 13 nucleotides matching TRBD2. The CDR3 is made up of 12 amino acids. Germline CDR1 SQVTM, CDR2 ANQGSEA. With 7 bases clipped from V and 6 bases from J, the junction kept 2 bases outside the gene matches. The CDR3 sequence: CSATSGRKTQYF. CDR3 sequence (DNA): TGCAGCGCGACTAGCGGGAGGAAGACCCAGTACTTC.

This clone was detected only a few times. The chain recombines TRBV23-1 with TRBJ1-5; D perhaps matches TRBD1 (6 bases). TRBV23-1 is treated as an ORF (open reading frame) with a function not yet certain. CDR3 length: 16 amino acids. Trimming stripped 3 bases from V and 2 bases from J, with 14 bases between. The CDR3 DNA reads TGCGCCAGCAGTCACCGTGGACAGCGCGGCAATCAGCCCCAGCATTTT. This sequence encodes CASSHRGQRGNQPQHF.

This clone was recorded once. As DNA, the CDR3 is TGTGCCAGCAGCTTGGAAGGGGCCCTGGGGGAGACCCAGTACTTC. Encoded protein: CASSLEGALGETQYF. This sequence joins TRBV5-4 and TRBJ2-5; a possible D gene is TRBD1 (5 bases). This CDR3 has 15 residues. V was clipped by 0 bases and J by 5 bases, with 14 bases between them. Looked up from germline, CDR1 is SGHNT and CDR2 is YYREEE (reference sequence).

The CDR3, as DNA: TGTGCCAGCAGCCAGGGACCTAGCACAGATACGCAGTATTTT. Translation: CASSQGPSTDTQYF. V and J are TRBV6-5 and TRBJ2-3; D assignment may be TRBD1 or TRBD2 (5 bases each). Between the trimmed V and J ends, which lost 6 bases and 0 bases, there was a span of 10 bases. The CDR3 sequence is 14 residues long. Germline CDR1 and CDR2: MNHEY and SVGAGI.

The chain uses TRBV29-1 and TRBJ2-7, with D possibly matching TRBD1 (5 bases). This CDR3 is built from 10 residues. Trimming took off 4 bases at V and 6 bases at J, with 7 bases between the two ends. In germline, CDR1 is SQVTM, CDR2 ANQGSEA. CDR3 protein: CSVAGSEQYF. CDR3 sequence (DNA): TGCAGCGTTGCAGGGTCCGAGCAGTACTTC.

V usage is TRBV10-1 and J usage is TRBJ2-2; D remains unclear. Trimming took 0 bases from V and 6 from J, leaving 8 bases between them. The germline gives CDR1 WNHNN, CDR2 SYGVQD (reference sequence). The CDR3 covers 14 residues. The CDR3 coding sequence is TGCGCCAGCAGTGAGTCAGGACCCCCCGGGGAGCTGTTTTTT. It yields the protein CASSESGPPGELFF.

The chain has TRBV30 and TRBJ2-1; D may be TRBD1 (6 bases). Per germline, CDR1 GTSNPN and CDR2 SVGIG (reference sequence). This CDR3 has 14 amino acids. As DNA, the CDR3 is TGTGCTCGTACGGGACAAAGCTCCTACAATGAGCAGTTCTTC. Amino acid sequence: CARTGQSSYNEQFF.

The chain couples TRBV30 to TRBJ1-5, with D uncertain. Per germline, CDR1 GTSNPN and CDR2 SVGIG (reference sequence). Trimming took 3 bases from V and 6 from J, leaving 15 bases between them. The length of the CDR3 is 14 residues. CDR3 in DNA: TGTGCCTGGAGCTTATTAGGGTCCGCTCAGCCCCAGCATTTT. Translation gives CAWSLLGSAQPQHF.